This T cell receptor beta chain was obtained from a study of cytomegalovirus exposure and HLA in healthy donors. This CDR3 region has 14 residues. Germline CDR1 LNHDA, CDR2 SQIVND (reference sequence). The ends were cut back, 3 bases at V and 5 bases at J, with 12 bases in the middle. Note on this clone: The antigen is undetermined.

The PCR contained 60 Vbeta and 13 Jbeta primers. The data were produced by immunoSEQ multiplex PCR, yet TCRdb's version contains in-frame clones alone and is incomplete. The table has 100,000 to 150,000 clones, around 78% seen once; the top ten hold less than 2.5%. Study findings and constraints: The authors enumerated roughly 180 TCR beta chains as linked to cytomegalovirus.

Sequencing was done on a sample of PBMCs. The chain joins TRBV19 to TRBJ2-3; possibly TRBD1 for D (6 bases). The origin of this receptor is a man aged 45 to 65 in good health and CMV-seronegative. CDR3 bases: TGTGCCAGTAGTATGTCCCTCAGGGGAGATACGCAGTATTTT. Amino acid sequence: CASSMSLRGDTQYF.